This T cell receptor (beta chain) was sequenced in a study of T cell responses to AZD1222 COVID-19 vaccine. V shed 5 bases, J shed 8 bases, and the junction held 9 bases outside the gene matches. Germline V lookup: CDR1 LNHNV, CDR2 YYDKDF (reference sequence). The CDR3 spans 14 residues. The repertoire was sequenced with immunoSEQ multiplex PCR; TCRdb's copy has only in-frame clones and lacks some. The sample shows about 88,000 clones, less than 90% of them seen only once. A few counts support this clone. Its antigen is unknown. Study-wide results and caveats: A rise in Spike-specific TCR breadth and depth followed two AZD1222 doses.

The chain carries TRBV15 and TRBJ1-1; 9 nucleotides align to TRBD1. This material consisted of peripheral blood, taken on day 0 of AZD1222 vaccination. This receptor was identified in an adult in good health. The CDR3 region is CATSRRTGDVEAFF. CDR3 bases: TGTGCCACCAGCCGACGGACAGGGGATGTAGAAGCTTTCTTT.